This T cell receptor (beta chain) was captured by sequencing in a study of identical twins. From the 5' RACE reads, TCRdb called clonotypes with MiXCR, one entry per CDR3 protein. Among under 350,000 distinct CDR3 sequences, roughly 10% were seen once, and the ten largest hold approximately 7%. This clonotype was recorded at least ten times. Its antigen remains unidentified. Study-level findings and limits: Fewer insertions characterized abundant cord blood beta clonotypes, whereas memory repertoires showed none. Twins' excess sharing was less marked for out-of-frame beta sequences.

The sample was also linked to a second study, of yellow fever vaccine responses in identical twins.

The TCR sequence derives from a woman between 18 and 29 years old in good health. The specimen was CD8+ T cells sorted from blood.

CDR3 coding DNA: TGTGCCAGCAGCCCAAGGGACCCCAATGAGCAGTTCTTC. Its translation is CASSPRDPNEQFF. V usage is TRBV9 and J usage is TRBJ2-1; D may match TRBD1 or TRBD2 (5 bases each). Deletions cut 4 bases from V and 6 bases from J, with 11 bases between. In germline, CDR1 is SGDLS, CDR2 YYNGEE. The CDR3 is 13 residues long.